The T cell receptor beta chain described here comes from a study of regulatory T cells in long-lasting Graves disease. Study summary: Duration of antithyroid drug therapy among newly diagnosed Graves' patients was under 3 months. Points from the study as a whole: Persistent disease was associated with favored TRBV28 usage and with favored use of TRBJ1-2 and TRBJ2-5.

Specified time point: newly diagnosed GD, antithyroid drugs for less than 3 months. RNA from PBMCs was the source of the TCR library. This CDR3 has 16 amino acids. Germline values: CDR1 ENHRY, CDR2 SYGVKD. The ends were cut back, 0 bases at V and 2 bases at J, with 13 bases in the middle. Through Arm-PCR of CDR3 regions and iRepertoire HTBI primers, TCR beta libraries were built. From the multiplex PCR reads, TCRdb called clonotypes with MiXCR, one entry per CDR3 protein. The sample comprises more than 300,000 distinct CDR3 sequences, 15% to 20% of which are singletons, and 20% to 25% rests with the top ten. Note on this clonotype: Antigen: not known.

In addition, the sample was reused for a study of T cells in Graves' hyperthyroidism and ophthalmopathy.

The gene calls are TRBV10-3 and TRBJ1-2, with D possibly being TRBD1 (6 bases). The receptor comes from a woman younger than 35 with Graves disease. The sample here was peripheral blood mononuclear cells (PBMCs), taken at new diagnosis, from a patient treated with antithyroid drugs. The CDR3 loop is CAISESNMGANYGYTF. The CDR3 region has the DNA TGTGCCATCAGTGAGTCGAATATGGGGGCGAACTATGGCTACACCTTC.